This TCR beta chain was found in a study of Ad26.COV2.S vaccination and SARS-CoV-2 variants. Noted treatment: 15 to 20 received Ad26.COV2.S at low or high dose, single or two shots; several received placebo; per-sample allocation not given. Samples analyzed were those drawn on day 63 after the first vaccine or placebo injection. In the case of this clone: The antigen is undetermined.

CDR1 is SGHNT, CDR2 YYREEE, per germline (reference sequence). The CDR3 contains 18 residues. The junction had 17 bases not matched to a gene; V was cut back by 6 bases and J by 4 bases. Notes on the study in general: Using TCR breadth and depth analyses may have led to underestimated total T cell responses.

Only in-frame clones appear in the TCRdb table, and some are missing; sequencing was by immunoSEQ multiplex PCR. The data contain about 680,000 clones, roughly 90% of them singletons. The receptor was isolated from a person between 18 and 65 years old who received the Ad26.COV2.S COVID-19 vaccine or a placebo. V and J are TRBV5-4 and TRBJ1-2, with TRBD1 matching 11 bases. Sample: peripheral blood, taken in a trial of Ad26.COV2.S vaccine versus placebo. The CDR3 reads CASNNYGQGAFKGYGYTF. The CDR3 coding sequence is TGTGCCAGCAACAATTACGGACAGGGGGCGTTTAAAGGCTATGGCTACACCTTC.